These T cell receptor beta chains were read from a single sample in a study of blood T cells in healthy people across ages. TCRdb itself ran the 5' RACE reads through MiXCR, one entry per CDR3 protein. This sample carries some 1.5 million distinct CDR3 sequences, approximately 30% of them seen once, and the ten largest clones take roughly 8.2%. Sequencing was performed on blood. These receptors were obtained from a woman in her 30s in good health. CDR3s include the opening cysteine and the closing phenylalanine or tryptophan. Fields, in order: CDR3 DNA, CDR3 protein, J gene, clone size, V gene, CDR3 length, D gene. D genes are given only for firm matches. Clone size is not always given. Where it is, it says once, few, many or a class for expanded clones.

DNA: TGCAGCGTTGGACAGGTGGGGACCATATATTTT
CDR3: CSVGQVGTIYF
J: TRBJ1-3
size: NA
V: TRBV29-1
length: 11
D: NA

DNA: TGTGCCAGCAGTGAAGCATTACCCGGGGCCTACGAGCAGTACTTC
CDR3: CASSEALPGAYEQYF
J: TRBJ2-7
size: few
V: TRBV25-1
length: 15
D: NA

DNA: TGTGCCAGCAGTTTACCTACAGGAGGCGGCTACACCTTC
CDR3: CASSLPTGGGYTF
J: TRBJ1-2
size: few
V: TRBV28
length: 13
D: NA

DNA: TGTGCCAGCAGCTCCTTGGCGGGGAACACTGAAGCTTTCTTT
CDR3: CASSSLAGNTEAFF
J: TRBJ1-1
size: few
V: TRBV12-3/TRBV12-4
length: 14
D: NA

DNA: TGTGCCAGCAGTAAACAGGCGGTGGGTGGCTACACCTTC
CDR3: CASSKQAVGGYTF
J: TRBJ1-2
size: few
V: TRBV2
length: 13
D: NA

DNA: TGTGCCAGCAGCTTCTCAGGGGGACGTGCTGAAGCTTTCTTT
CDR3: CASSFSGGRAEAFF
J: TRBJ1-1
size: NA
V: TRBV3-1
length: 14
D: TRBD1

DNA: TGTGCCAGCAAGGCGTTCTTCAATTCACCCCTCCACTTT
CDR3: CASKAFFNSPLHF
J: TRBJ1-6
size: once
V: TRBV14
length: 13
D: NA

DNA: TGTGCCAGCAGCCAAGAACCTAGAGTACAAGAGACCCAGTACTTC
CDR3: CASSQEPRVQETQYF
J: TRBJ2-5
size: NA
V: TRBV4-2
length: 15
D: NA

DNA: TGCGCCAGCAGCTTGGGACAGGGTGGTGATACGCAGTATTTT
CDR3: CASSLGQGGDTQYF
J: TRBJ2-3
size: many
V: TRBV5-1
length: 14
D: TRBD1

DNA: TGCGCCAGCAGCTTGGGCCCGTCGCTCGCAACTAATGAAAAACTGTTTTTT
CDR3: CASSLGPSLATNEKLFF
J: TRBJ1-4
size: NA
V: TRBV5-1
length: 17
D: NA

DNA: TGTGCCAGCAGGCGGGGGGGGACTAGCGGATACAATGAGCAGTTCTTC
CDR3: CASRRGGTSGYNEQFF
J: TRBJ2-1
size: NA
V: TRBV7-2
length: 16
D: TRBD2

DNA: TGCGCCAGCAGCTGGCCCCGAGGACAGAGGGCGGACGAGCAGTACTTC
CDR3: CASSWPRGQRADEQYF
J: TRBJ2-7
size: NA
V: TRBV5-1
length: 16
D: NA

DNA: TGTGCCTGGAGGGGACAGGGCCGAGGGACCCAGTACTTC
CDR3: CAWRGQGRGTQYF
J: TRBJ2-5
size: NA
V: TRBV30
length: 13
D: TRBD1

DNA: TGTGCCAGCGTTCAAGCAAGGGGTGGGACCCAGTACTTC
CDR3: CASVQARGGTQYF
J: TRBJ2-5
size: NA
V: TRBV6-1
length: 13
D: NA

DNA: TGCGCCAGCAGCCAAGATGAGGGGATCTCCTACAATGGGCAGTTCTTC
CDR3: CASSQDEGISYNGQFF
J: TRBJ2-1
size: few
V: TRBV4-3
length: 16
D: NA

DNA: TGCGCCAGCAGCTTAAACCCCATAGCCAAAAACATTCAGTACTTC
CDR3: CASSLNPIAKNIQYF
J: TRBJ2-4
size: many
V: TRBV5-1
length: 15
D: NA

DNA: TGCAGTGCTAGAGATAACAGGGAATATGGCTACACCTTC
CDR3: CSARDNREYGYTF
J: TRBJ1-2
size: once
V: TRBV20-1
length: 13
D: NA

DNA: TGTGCCAGCAGCGCCTCGACAGGGATTGCAAATCAGCCCCAGCATTTT
CDR3: CASSASTGIANQPQHF
J: TRBJ1-5
size: few
V: TRBV7-8
length: 16
D: TRBD1

DNA: TGTGCCACCAGCAGGGGACAGGGTTTGAATGGAGAGACCCAGTACTTC
CDR3: CATSRGQGLNGETQYF
J: TRBJ2-5
size: NA
V: TRBV15
length: 16
D: TRBD1

DNA: TGTGCCAGCAGCCAAGCTCAAGATACGCAGTATTTT
CDR3: CASSQAQDTQYF
J: TRBJ2-3
size: NA
V: TRBV3-1
length: 12
D: NA

DNA: TGTGCCAGCAGCGTGACCCTCCGGGAGACCCAGTACTTC
CDR3: CASSVTLRETQYF
J: TRBJ2-5
size: NA
V: TRBV9
length: 13
D: NA

DNA: TGTGCCAGCAGCCCCGGGCAGGATTACAATGAGCAGTTCTTC
CDR3: CASSPGQDYNEQFF
J: TRBJ2-1
size: NA
V: TRBV6-5
length: 14
D: NA

DNA: TGCAGCGGAGGGGTGGCTAATGAAAAACTGTTTTTT
CDR3: CSGGVANEKLFF
J: TRBJ1-4
size: few
V: TRBV29-1
length: 12
D: NA

DNA: TGCGCCAGCAGCTTGACAGGGGATGACTACGAGCAGTACTTC
CDR3: CASSLTGDDYEQYF
J: TRBJ2-7
size: few
V: TRBV5-1
length: 14
D: TRBD1

DNA: TGCGCCAGCAGCCGAACCGACGGCTCCTATGGCTACACCTTC
CDR3: CASSRTDGSYGYTF
J: TRBJ1-2
size: few
V: TRBV5-1
length: 14
D: NA

DNA: TGTGCCAGCAGTTTACCAGGGGGGTACGAGCAGTACTTC
CDR3: CASSLPGGYEQYF
J: TRBJ2-7
size: NA
V: TRBV28
length: 13
D: NA

DNA: TGTGCCAGCAGCTCCAGTAATGCCTACAATGAGCAGTTCTTC
CDR3: CASSSSNAYNEQFF
J: TRBJ2-1
size: few
V: TRBV3-1
length: 14
D: NA

DNA: TGTGCCAGCAGCCCCCAGGGGGCTCGAGAGACCCAGTACTTC
CDR3: CASSPQGARETQYF
J: TRBJ2-5
size: many
V: TRBV7-3
length: 14
D: TRBD1

DNA: TGTGCCGTCCACTCTGGGGCCAACGTCCTGACTTTC
CDR3: CAVHSGANVLTF
J: TRBJ2-6
size: NA
V: TRBV28
length: 12
D: NA

DNA: TGTGCCAGCAGCTCCATGTTGGGGACATACTACGAGCAGTACTTC
CDR3: CASSSMLGTYYEQYF
J: TRBJ2-7
size: NA
V: TRBV11-2
length: 15
D: NA

DNA: TGTGCCAGCAGCTTAGAGAGTACAGGGGAGTACTATGGCTACACCTTC
CDR3: CASSLESTGEYYGYTF
J: TRBJ1-2
size: NA
V: TRBV7-2
length: 16
D: TRBD1

DNA: TGTACCAGCAGTTACTCGACAGGGTCCTACGAGCAGTACTTC
CDR3: CTSSYSTGSYEQYF
J: TRBJ2-7
size: NA
V: TRBV6-5
length: 14
D: TRBD1

DNA: TGCGCCAGCAGCCAAGGGAGGACTAGGGGGTATGAGCAGTTCTTC
CDR3: CASSQGRTRGYEQFF
J: TRBJ2-1
size: few
V: TRBV4-3
length: 15
D: NA

DNA: TGTGCCATCAGTGATCAGGGAGATACGCAGTATTTT
CDR3: CAISDQGDTQYF
J: TRBJ2-3
size: NA
V: TRBV10-3
length: 12
D: NA

DNA: TGTGCCAGCAGTGCATACGACACACGCGACGAGCAGTACTTC
CDR3: CASSAYDTRDEQYF
J: TRBJ2-7
size: few
V: TRBV25-1
length: 14
D: NA

DNA: TGCGCCAGCAGCTTGGTGGGGGGTGCCTATGGCTACACCTTC
CDR3: CASSLVGGAYGYTF
J: TRBJ1-2
size: NA
V: TRBV5-1
length: 14
D: NA

DNA: TGCAGTGCTTGGGACAGTTCGAAGGGGCAGTTCTTC
CDR3: CSAWDSSKGQFF
J: TRBJ2-1
size: NA
V: TRBV20-1
length: 12
D: TRBD1

DNA: TGCAGTGCCACCCAACAGGGGGGGGGTAACACTGAAGCTTTCTTT
CDR3: CSATQQGGGNTEAFF
J: TRBJ1-1
size: few
V: TRBV20-1
length: 15
D: TRBD1

DNA: TGTGCCAGCAGCAGGGGACAGGGGGCTCCAGGTACGCAGTATTTT
CDR3: CASSRGQGAPGTQYF
J: TRBJ2-3
size: few
V: TRBV7-9
length: 15
D: TRBD1

DNA: TGTGCCAGCAGACCTATCGGACTAGCGGGGGGAGATACGCAGTATTTT
CDR3: CASRPIGLAGGDTQYF
J: TRBJ2-3
size: many
V: TRBV7-9
length: 16
D: TRBD2

DNA: TGCAGTGCTCAGCGGGAGTGGTCCTACAATGAGCAGTTCTTC
CDR3: CSAQREWSYNEQFF
J: TRBJ2-1
size: NA
V: TRBV20-1
length: 14
D: TRBD2

DNA: TGTGCCAGCAGCGAATTAGTGGAGACCCAGTACTTC
CDR3: CASSELVETQYF
J: TRBJ2-5
size: many
V: TRBV7-9
length: 12
D: NA